This T cell receptor (beta chain) was sequenced in a study of cytomegalovirus exposure and HLA in healthy donors. At the level of the study: A subsequent analysis reported that the 120 or so validation repertoires were produced on the same platform that had also been used for the 600 to 800 first-cohort repertoires. Overall study findings and caveats: The authors enumerated 164 TCR beta chains as linked to cytomegalovirus.

The donors were part of the validation cohort of roughly 110 subjects. That cohort was separate from the first cohort, which comprised about 670 subjects. Germline V gene data show CDR1 as SGHRS and CDR2 as YFSETQ. V was clipped by 1 base and J by 6 bases; unmatched bases: 4. This CDR3 region has 13 residues. The repertoire was sequenced with immunoSEQ multiplex PCR; TCRdb's copy has only in-frame clones and lacks some. The sample records some 130,000 clones, about four fifths being singletons. This clone was recorded only once. Its specificity is unknown. Sequenced input: PBMCs. The origin of this receptor is a woman aged 30 to 39 in good health and CMV-seronegative. The V gene is TRBV5-1, the J gene TRBJ2-7, with TRBD1 identical over 7 bases. The CDR3 protein is CASSLLTGSEQYF. The CDR3 coding sequence is TGCGCCAGCAGCTTGTTGACAGGGAGCGAGCAGTACTTC.